Listed here are 17 T cell receptor beta chains from one sample, sequenced in a study of blood T cells in healthy people across ages. A second PCR, run for roughly 7 to 11 cycles, used a sample-barcoded 5' primer plus a J-beta primer mix. MiXCR, run by TCRdb on the 5' RACE reads, gives a single entry per CDR3 protein. The table shows roughly 680,000 distinct CDR3 sequences, with 45% to 50% occurring only once. Sequenced sample: blood. The receptor source for this set is an older woman in good health.

The V call is TRBV10-3, the J call TRBJ2-1; 7 bases agree with TRBD2. Germline lookup yields CDR1 ENHRY and CDR2 SYGVKD. J lost 6 bases, V lost 3 bases, and 8 bases had no gene match. The CDR3 covers 15 residues. The CDR3 spells CAISDRLAEFNEQFF. CDR3 sequence (DNA): TGTGCCATCAGTGACAGGCTAGCGGAGTTCAATGAGCAGTTCTTC.

The chain has TRBV2 and TRBJ2-1; D unclear. Germline CDR1 and CDR2: SNHLY and FYNNEI. V was trimmed by 1 base and J by 5 bases, leaving 6 bases between them. This CDR3 has 13 residues. CDR3 in DNA: TGTGCCAGCAGTGAAGAACGCAACAATGAGCAGTTCTTC. Its protein product is CASSEERNNEQFF. Variable domain in full (rest from reference TRBV2 and TRBJ2-1): EPEVTQTPSHQVTQMGQEVILRCVPISNHLYFYWYRQILGQKVEFLVSFYNNEISEKSEIFDDQFSVERPDGSNFTLKIRSTKLEDSAMYFCASSEERNNEQFFGPGTRLTVL.

The table lists this clonotype with a few counts. The gene calls are TRBV7-3 and TRBJ2-4; D is ambiguous. The J call may be incorrect, as the DNA end agrees better with TRBJ2-7. This CDR3 is 13 amino acids long. From germline, CDR1 is SGHTA and CDR2 FQGTGA. The CDR3 nucleotides read TGTGCCAGCAGCGTCAGTCCTAGACACGAGCAGTACTTC. Its translation is CASSVSPRHEQYF.

The J gene is TRBJ2-7, the V gene TRBV20-1; 8 positions match TRBD2. Germline lookup yields CDR1 DFQATT and CDR2 SNEGSKA (reference sequence). V was pared by 2 bases and J by 3 bases, with 6 bases of the junction left unmatched. CDR3 length: 14 amino acids. CDR3 loop: CSARSLAGIYEQYF. For the CDR3, the DNA is TGCAGTGCTAGATCTTTAGCGGGAATCTACGAGCAGTACTTC.

This clonotype was seen a few times. The chain carries TRBV7-2 and TRBJ1-1; D might be TRBD1 (6 bases). V lost 1 base to trimming and J lost 1 base, with 10 bases between them. Germline assignment: CDR1 SGHTA and CDR2 FQGNSA. The CDR3 is made up of 15 amino acids. The CDR3 nucleotides read TGTGCCAGCAGCTTAGACAGGGTGGCGAACACTGAAGCTTTCTTT. It translates to CASSLDRVANTEAFF.

The sample holds a few counts of this clonotype. One junction end does not reproduce the germline sequence, and a read error may be involved. In DNA form, the CDR3 reads TGTGCCAGCAGCCAAGTCGGACTAGCGGGAGGGAGGATTGAGCAGTTCTTC. Protein: CASSQVGLAGGRIEQFF. The V and J genes are TRBV4-1 and TRBJ2-1, with 15 positions matching TRBD2. The CDR3 consists of 17 residues. CDR1 and CDR2 (germline): MGHRA, YSYEKL.

This clonotype occurred many times. The genes are TRBV7-2 and TRBJ2-5; D may match TRBD1 or TRBD2 (5 bases each). The length of the CDR3 is 13 residues. Germline CDR1 SGHTA, CDR2 FQGNSA. The ends were cut back, 3 bases at V and 5 bases at J, with 10 bases in the middle. The CDR3 sequence: CASSFSWGETQYF. In DNA form, the CDR3 reads TGTGCCAGCAGCTTCTCTTGGGGGGAGACCCAGTACTTC. Using reference TRBV7-2 and TRBJ2-5 for the parts outside the CDR3, the full variable domain is GAGVSQSPSNKVTEKGKDVELRCDPISGHTALYWYRQSLGQGLEFLIYFQGNSAPDKSGLPSDRFSAERTGGSVSTLTIQRTQQEDSAVYLCASSFSWGETQYFGPGTRLLVL.

V gene TRBV20-1 combines with J gene TRBJ2-7; TRBD2 is a possible D gene (5 bases). The CDR3 totals 14 residues. Trimming removed 0 bases from V and 3 bases from J, with 12 bases in between. Germline-derived CDR1 and CDR2 are DFQATT and SNEGSKA (reference sequence). The CDR3 loop reads CSAREPRAYYEQYF. As DNA, the CDR3 is TGCAGTGCTAGAGAACCGAGGGCCTACTACGAGCAGTACTTC.

In this sample, this clonotype turned up many times. The chain carries TRBV28 and TRBJ1-1; 7 positions match TRBD1. CDR1 MDHEN and CDR2 SYDVKM come from the germline V gene. The CDR3 is 15 residues long. V was pared by 7 bases and J by 4 bases, with 12 bases of the junction left unmatched. The CDR3 loop reads CASTNDRAKPTEAFF. In nucleotides, the CDR3 is TGTGCCAGCACCAACGACAGGGCCAAACCCACTGAAGCTTTCTTT.

In this sample, this clonotype turned up once. V gene TRBV7-2 combines with J gene TRBJ2-4; 8 bases are shared with TRBD1. With V trimmed by 5 bases and J by 6 bases, 6 bases remained unmatched. Germline-derived CDR1 and CDR2 are SGHTA and FQGNSA. The CDR3 has 14 amino acids. The CDR3 region has the DNA TGTGCCAGCAGCGCTCGGACAGGGATAAACATTCAGTACTTC. Translating gives CASSARTGINIQYF. Variable domain in full (rest from reference TRBV7-2 and TRBJ2-4): GAGVSQSPSNKVTEKGKDVELRCDPISGHTALYWYRQSLGQGLEFLIYFQGNSAPDKSGLPSDRFSAERTGGSVSTLTIQRTQQEDSAVYLCASSARTGINIQYFGAGTRLSVL.

This sequence joins TRBV7-9 and TRBJ2-5; 7 bases map to TRBD2. The J call may not be correct, given that the DNA end is closer to TRBJ2-7. Germline V gives CDR1 SEHNR, CDR2 FQNEAQ (reference sequence). This CDR3 region has 15 residues. CDR3 bases: TGTGCCAGCAGCTTGGCGGGAGTTCCTAAATACGAGCAGTACTTC. Translation gives CASSLAGVPKYEQYF.

The genes are TRBV5-5 and TRBJ1-1; D is unclear. CDR1 and CDR2 from the germline V gene are SGHKS and YYEKEE (reference sequence). The CDR3 consists of 16 residues. The ends were cut back, 2 bases at V and 0 bases at J, with 14 bases in the middle. CDR3 sequence: CASSFVGHRLNTEAFF. The CDR3 nucleotides are TGTGCCAGCAGCTTCGTGGGCCACAGATTGAACACTGAAGCTTTCTTT.

This clonotype was counted a single time. The V call is TRBV5-1, the J call TRBJ2-7; no firm D call. V was pared by 1 base and J by 7 bases, with 18 bases between. The CDR3 spans 15 residues. The germline V gene has CDR1 SGHRS and CDR2 YFSETQ. CDR3 protein: CASSLQGATYKEQYF. CDR3 nucleotide sequence: TGCGCCAGCAGCTTGCAAGGAGCTACCTACAAGGAGCAGTACTTC.

Note on this clonotype: One end of the junction does not line up with germline, which may come from a read error. The genes are TRBV5-1 and TRBJ2-3; maybe TRBD1 (6 bases). CDR1 SGHRS and CDR2 YFSETQ come from the germline V gene. The CDR3 loop spans 13 amino acids. CDR3 sequence reads: CAGSSQGTDTQYF. In DNA, the CDR3 is TGCGCCGGCAGCTCACAGGGTACAGATACGCAGTATTTT.

The chain links TRBV4-3 to TRBJ2-1; no firm D call. Germline values: CDR1 LGHNA, CDR2 YSLEER. Trimming shortened V by 4 bases and J by 5 bases, and 15 bases separated the two germline ends. CDR3 length: 15 residues. The CDR3 spells CASSRRQEPNNEQFF. The CDR3 DNA sequence: TGCGCCAGCAGCCGTCGGCAGGAGCCGAACAATGAGCAGTTCTTC.

The chain uses TRBV24-1 and TRBJ2-2, with 9 bases identical to TRBD2. Germline V gives CDR1 KGHDR, CDR2 SFDVKD. CDR3 length: 16 amino acids. J gave up 1 base and V 4 bases, and 3 bases lay outside the gene matches. The CDR3 sequence: CATSDMTSGNTGELFF. CDR3 nucleotides: TGTGCCACCAGTGACATGACTAGCGGGAACACCGGGGAGCTGTTTTTT.

This sequence joins TRBV3-1 and TRBJ2-1; possible D gene TRBD2, 5 bases. V dropped 4 bases and J dropped 0 bases, with 10 bases sitting between them. Per the germline V gene, CDR1 is LGHDT and CDR2 is YNNKEL (reference sequence). CDR3 length: 15 amino acids. The CDR3 reads CASSLRAYSYNEQFF. The CDR3 DNA follows: TGTGCCAGCAGCCTGAGGGCCTACTCCTACAATGAGCAGTTCTTC.